This T cell receptor beta chain is from a study of cytomegalovirus exposure and HLA in healthy donors. In germline, CDR1 is SGHTA, CDR2 FQGTGA. CDR3 length equals 14 residues. The V and J ends lost 6 bases and 3 bases, in that order; junction bases with no gene match: 4. Some clones are missing from TCRdb's copy, which holds only in-frame ones; the method was immunoSEQ multiplex PCR. Of tens of thousands of clones in the sample, approximately 91% are singletons; the top ten hold about 1.9%. This rearrangement joins TRBV7-3 to TRBJ2-1; TRBD2 aligns across 8 bases. The sequence derives from a man aged 25-45 years in good health and CMV-seronegative. The sample was PBMCs. CDR3 bases: TGTGCCAGCAGTAACAGCGGGGGCTACAATGAGCAGTTCTTC. Translation: CASSNSGGYNEQFF.